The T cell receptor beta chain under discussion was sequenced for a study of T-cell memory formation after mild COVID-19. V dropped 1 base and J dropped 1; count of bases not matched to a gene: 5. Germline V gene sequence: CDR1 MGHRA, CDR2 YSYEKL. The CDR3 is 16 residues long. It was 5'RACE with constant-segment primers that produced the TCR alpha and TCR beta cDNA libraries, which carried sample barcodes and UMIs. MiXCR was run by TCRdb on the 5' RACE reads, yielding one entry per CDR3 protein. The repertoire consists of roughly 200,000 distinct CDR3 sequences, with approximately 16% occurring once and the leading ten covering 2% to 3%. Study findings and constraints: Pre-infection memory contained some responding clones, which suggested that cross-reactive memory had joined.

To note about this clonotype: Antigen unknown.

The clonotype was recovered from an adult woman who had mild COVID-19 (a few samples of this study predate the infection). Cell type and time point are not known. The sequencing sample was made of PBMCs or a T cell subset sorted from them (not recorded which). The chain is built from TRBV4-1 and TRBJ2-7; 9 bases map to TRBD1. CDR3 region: CASSQGPGTGSYEQYF. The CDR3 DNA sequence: TGCGCCAGCAGCCAAGGACCCGGGACAGGGTCCTACGAGCAGTACTTC.